Listed below are T cell receptor beta chains from one sample, sequenced in a study of shared clonotypes between healthy human individuals. The method was immunoSEQ multiplex PCR; TCRdb's version includes in-frame clones alone and lacks a portion of them. The sample holds about 480,000 clones, approximately 85% seen once. Sequenced material: PBMCs. These receptors came from a woman in her thirties or forties in good health. Some clones in this sample may be carry-over from other donors' samples. Both conserved end residues are part of each CDR3. Each record gives: CDR3 protein, CDR3 DNA, J gene, V gene, clone size, D gene. The D gene is left open where the match is weak. Clone size appears in some rows only: once, few, many, or a class for an expanded clone.

CDR3aa: CSVGVGGPYEQYF; CDR3nt: TGCAGCGTGGGGGTGGGTGGCCCCTACGAGCAGTACTTC; j_gene: TRBJ2-7; v_gene: TRBV29-1; abundance: NA; d_gene: NA
CDR3aa: CASSPRQGVPNYGYTF; CDR3nt: TGTGCCAGCTCACCTCGACAGGGGGTTCCTAACTATGGCTACACCTTC; j_gene: TRBJ1-2; v_gene: TRBV18; abundance: NA; d_gene: TRBD1
CDR3aa: CASSLPMAETQYF; CDR3nt: TGTGCCAGCAGCTTACCTATGGCCGAGACCCAGTACTTC; j_gene: TRBJ2-5; v_gene: TRBV5-4; abundance: NA; d_gene: NA
CDR3aa: CASGIAGRANTGELFF; CDR3nt: TGTGCCAGCGGAATTGCCGGGAGGGCGAACACCGGGGAGCTGTTTTTT; j_gene: TRBJ2-2; v_gene: TRBV7-9; abundance: NA; d_gene: TRBD2
CDR3aa: CASSSPTVSGNTIYF; CDR3nt: TGTGCCAGCAGTTCCCCGACAGTCTCTGGAAACACCATATATTTT; j_gene: TRBJ1-3; v_gene: TRBV27; abundance: once; d_gene: NA
CDR3aa: CASSPTRLREKLFF; CDR3nt: TGTGCCAGCAGCCCTACCAGATTACGTGAAAAACTGTTTTTT; j_gene: TRBJ1-4; v_gene: TRBV28; abundance: NA; d_gene: NA
CDR3aa: CASSERRPSAGVDYNEQFF; CDR3nt: TGCGCCAGCAGTGAGAGGCGCCCCTCAGCGGGAGTCGACTACAATGAGCAGTTCTTC; j_gene: TRBJ2-1; v_gene: TRBV10-1; abundance: NA; d_gene: TRBD2
CDR3aa: CATRGQGSYEQYF; CDR3nt: TGTGCCACCAGGGGACAGGGCAGTTACGAGCAGTACTTC; j_gene: TRBJ2-7; v_gene: TRBV15; abundance: NA; d_gene: TRBD1
CDR3aa: CASETGQGVRYNEQFF; CDR3nt: TGTGCCAGCGAAACGGGACAGGGGGTGCGCTACAATGAGCAGTTCTTC; j_gene: TRBJ2-1; v_gene: TRBV2; abundance: NA; d_gene: TRBD1
CDR3aa: CASSSGTGVRYEQYF; CDR3nt: TGTGCCAGTAGTTCCGGGACAGGGGTAAGGTACGAGCAGTACTTC; j_gene: TRBJ2-7; v_gene: TRBV19; abundance: NA; d_gene: TRBD1
CDR3aa: CASSYVHGQPQHF; CDR3nt: TGTGCCAGCAGCTACGTCCATGGTCAGCCCCAGCATTTT; j_gene: TRBJ1-5; v_gene: TRBV7-6; abundance: NA; d_gene: NA
CDR3aa: CASSINMGSRSEQFF; CDR3nt: TGTGCCAGTAGTATTAACATGGGTAGCCGCAGTGAGCAGTTCTTC; j_gene: TRBJ2-1; v_gene: TRBV19; abundance: NA; d_gene: NA
CDR3aa: CASSGDPSATPRTDTQYF; CDR3nt: TGTGCCAGTAGCGGAGACCCGAGCGCGACCCCAAGGACAGATACGCAGTATTTT; j_gene: TRBJ2-3; v_gene: TRBV19; abundance: NA; d_gene: NA
CDR3aa: CASSWTVGVTEAFF; CDR3nt: TGCGCCAGCAGCTGGACGGTGGGGGTCACTGAAGCTTTCTTT; j_gene: TRBJ1-1; v_gene: TRBV5-1; abundance: NA; d_gene: NA
CDR3aa: CASSPLAGVGEQYF; CDR3nt: TGTGCCAGCAGCCCGCTAGCGGGAGTGGGCGAGCAGTACTTC; j_gene: TRBJ2-7; v_gene: TRBV5-4; abundance: NA; d_gene: TRBD2
CDR3aa: CASTKGFTSPEAFF; CDR3nt: TGTGCCAGCACTAAGGGGTTTACGTCCCCTGAAGCTTTCTTT; j_gene: TRBJ1-1; v_gene: TRBV6-5; abundance: NA; d_gene: NA
CDR3aa: CASSPRLAYTGELFF; CDR3nt: TGTGCCAGTAGTCCAAGACTAGCGTACACCGGGGAGCTGTTTTTT; j_gene: TRBJ2-2; v_gene: TRBV19; abundance: NA; d_gene: TRBD2
CDR3aa: CASGNNQGLAGVRGENIQYF; CDR3nt: TGTGCCAGCGGGAACAACCAGGGACTAGCGGGAGTGCGGGGGGAGAACATTCAGTACTTC; j_gene: TRBJ2-4; v_gene: TRBV21-1; abundance: NA; d_gene: NA
CDR3aa: CAIRGPENTGELFF; CDR3nt: TGTGCCATCCGCGGACCAGAGAACACCGGGGAGCTGTTTTTT; j_gene: TRBJ2-2; v_gene: TRBV7-9; abundance: NA; d_gene: NA
CDR3aa: CASNEGISPYQPQHF; CDR3nt: TGTGCCAGTAACGAGGGGATCTCCCCATATCAGCCCCAGCATTTT; j_gene: TRBJ1-5; v_gene: TRBV19; abundance: few; d_gene: NA
CDR3aa: CASSRRYGDTEAFF; CDR3nt: TGTGCCAGCAGTAGAAGGTACGGCGACACTGAAGCTTTCTTT; j_gene: TRBJ1-1; v_gene: TRBV27; abundance: many; d_gene: NA
CDR3aa: CASSLADGNEKLFF; CDR3nt: TGTGCCAGCAGCTTGGCCGATGGTAATGAAAAACTGTTTTTT; j_gene: TRBJ1-4; v_gene: TRBV5-8; abundance: NA; d_gene: NA
CDR3aa: CASSIVSGSMTDTQYF; CDR3nt: TGTGCCAGTAGTATCGTAAGCGGGAGTATGACAGATACGCAGTATTTT; j_gene: TRBJ2-3; v_gene: TRBV19; abundance: NA; d_gene: TRBD2
CDR3aa: CASSRGGLDYEQYF; CDR3nt: TGTGCCAGCTCCAGGGGGGGACTAGACTACGAGCAGTACTTC; j_gene: TRBJ2-7; v_gene: TRBV18; abundance: NA; d_gene: NA
CDR3aa: CASSLGSRQPQHF; CDR3nt: TGTGCCAGCAGCTTAGGAAGCCGGCAGCCCCAGCATTTT; j_gene: TRBJ1-5; v_gene: TRBV7-6; abundance: NA; d_gene: NA
CDR3aa: CASSYEAGGSPLHF; CDR3nt: TGTGCCAGCAGTTACGAGGCAGGCGGTTCACCCCTCCACTTT; j_gene: TRBJ1-6; v_gene: TRBV6-5; abundance: few; d_gene: NA
CDR3aa: CASSYDREGEQYF; CDR3nt: TGTGCCAGCTCATATGACAGGGAGGGCGAGCAGTACTTC; j_gene: TRBJ2-7; v_gene: TRBV18; abundance: NA; d_gene: NA
CDR3aa: CASSLLTVLTYEQYF; CDR3nt: TGTGCCAGCAGCTTACTCACGGTGTTGACTTACGAGCAGTACTTC; j_gene: TRBJ2-7; v_gene: TRBV7-9; abundance: NA; d_gene: NA
CDR3aa: CASSKRAGAYNEQFF; CDR3nt: TGTGCCAGCAGCAAAAGAGCGGGGGCCTACAATGAGCAGTTCTTC; j_gene: TRBJ2-1; v_gene: TRBV11-3; abundance: NA; d_gene: TRBD2
CDR3aa: CASSRSGQTYEQYF; CDR3nt: TGTGCCAGCAGTAGATCGGGACAGACCTACGAGCAGTACTTC; j_gene: TRBJ2-7; v_gene: TRBV27; abundance: NA; d_gene: TRBD1
CDR3aa: CAWSGSSSAEKLFF; CDR3nt: TGTGCCTGGAGTGGTAGTTCGTCAGCGGAAAAACTGTTTTTT; j_gene: TRBJ1-4; v_gene: TRBV30; abundance: few; d_gene: NA
CDR3aa: CATGDRGRDTQYF; CDR3nt: TGTGCCACCGGGGACAGGGGGCGAGATACGCAGTATTTT; j_gene: TRBJ2-3; v_gene: TRBV19; abundance: few; d_gene: TRBD1
CDR3aa: CASSWGDGYTF; CDR3nt: TGTGCCAGCAGCTGGGGGGATGGCTACACCTTC; j_gene: TRBJ1-2; v_gene: TRBV5-4; abundance: NA; d_gene: NA
CDR3aa: CASSSGLNTEAFF; CDR3nt: TGTGCCAGCAGTTCGGGACTGAACACTGAAGCTTTCTTT; j_gene: TRBJ1-1; v_gene: TRBV5-6; abundance: NA; d_gene: NA
CDR3aa: CATSTGTDLGGYTF; CDR3nt: TGTGCCACCAGCACCGGGACCGACTTGGGGGGCTACACCTTC; j_gene: TRBJ1-2; v_gene: TRBV15; abundance: NA; d_gene: NA
CDR3aa: CASSWGLAGRNEQFF; CDR3nt: TGTGCCAGCAGCTGGGGACTAGCGGGGAGAAATGAGCAGTTCTTC; j_gene: TRBJ2-1; v_gene: TRBV7-3; abundance: NA; d_gene: TRBD2